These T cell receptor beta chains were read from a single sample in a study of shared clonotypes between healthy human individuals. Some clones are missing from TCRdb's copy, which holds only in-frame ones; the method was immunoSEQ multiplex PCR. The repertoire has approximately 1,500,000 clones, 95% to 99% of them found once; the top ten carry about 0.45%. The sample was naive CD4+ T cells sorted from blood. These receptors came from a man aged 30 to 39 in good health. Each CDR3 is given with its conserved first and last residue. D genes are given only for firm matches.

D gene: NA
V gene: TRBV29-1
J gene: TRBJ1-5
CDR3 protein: CSVGEGEGQPQHF

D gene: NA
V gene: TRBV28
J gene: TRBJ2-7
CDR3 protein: CASSTSSYEQYF

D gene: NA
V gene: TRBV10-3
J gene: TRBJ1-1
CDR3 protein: CAISSRRGNTEAFF

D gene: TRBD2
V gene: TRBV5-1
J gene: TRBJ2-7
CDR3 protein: CASSPGLGSTPYEQYF

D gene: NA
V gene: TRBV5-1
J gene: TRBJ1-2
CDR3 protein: CASSLDYGYTF

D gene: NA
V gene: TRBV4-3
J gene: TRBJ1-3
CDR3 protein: CASSKSRDGNTIYF

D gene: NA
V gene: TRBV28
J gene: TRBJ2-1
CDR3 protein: CASSLVQNNEQFF

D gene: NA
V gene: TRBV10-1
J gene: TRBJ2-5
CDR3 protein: CASSRTSQETQYF

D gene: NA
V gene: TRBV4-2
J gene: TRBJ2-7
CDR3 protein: CASSQREGNYEQYF

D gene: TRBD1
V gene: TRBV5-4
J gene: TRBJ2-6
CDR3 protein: CASSLWFAGGAGANVLTF

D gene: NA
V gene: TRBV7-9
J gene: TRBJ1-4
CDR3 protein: CASSLVHLEATNEKLFF

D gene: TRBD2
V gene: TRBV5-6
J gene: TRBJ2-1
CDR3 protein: CASSFPGGANEQFF

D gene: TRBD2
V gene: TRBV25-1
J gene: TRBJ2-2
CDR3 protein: CAGGSGRAGELFF

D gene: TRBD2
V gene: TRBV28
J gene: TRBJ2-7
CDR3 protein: CASRTSGRAFYEQYF

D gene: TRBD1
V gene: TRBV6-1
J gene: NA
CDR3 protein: CASKRTGEYEQYF

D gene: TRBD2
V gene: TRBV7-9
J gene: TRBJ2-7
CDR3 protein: CASSYSELAGEGHEQYF

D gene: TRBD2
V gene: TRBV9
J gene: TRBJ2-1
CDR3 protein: CASSVQSQASGSRNEQFF

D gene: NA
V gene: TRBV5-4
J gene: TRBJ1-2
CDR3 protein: CASSSGVNYGYTF

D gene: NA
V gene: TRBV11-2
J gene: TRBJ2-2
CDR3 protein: CASSPHSGPHNTGELFF

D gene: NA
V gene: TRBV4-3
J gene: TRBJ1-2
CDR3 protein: CASSQLGGGYTF

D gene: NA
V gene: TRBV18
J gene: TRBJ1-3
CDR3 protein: CASSPLRSGSAGNTIYF

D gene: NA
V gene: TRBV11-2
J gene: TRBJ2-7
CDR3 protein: CASSLVGRHEQYF

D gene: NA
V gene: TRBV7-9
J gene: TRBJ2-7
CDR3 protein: CASSLDGSSEQYF

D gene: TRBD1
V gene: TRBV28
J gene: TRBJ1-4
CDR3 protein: CASSLYQGVSTNEKLFF

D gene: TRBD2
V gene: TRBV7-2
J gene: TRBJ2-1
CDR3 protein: CASSQTGTNPYNEQFF

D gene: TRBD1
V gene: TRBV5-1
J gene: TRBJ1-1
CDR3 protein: CASSNPTGGRAEAFF

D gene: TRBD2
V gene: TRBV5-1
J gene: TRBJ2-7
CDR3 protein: CASSSGLAATYEQYF

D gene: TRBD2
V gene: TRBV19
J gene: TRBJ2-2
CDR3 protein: CASTSSRLAGYQLFF

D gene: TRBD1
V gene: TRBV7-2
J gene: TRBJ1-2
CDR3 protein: CASSAIQGYYGYTF

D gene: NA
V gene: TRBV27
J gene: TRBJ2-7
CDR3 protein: CASRTRQPGEQYF

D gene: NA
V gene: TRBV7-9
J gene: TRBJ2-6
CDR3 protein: CASSWGARGANVLTF

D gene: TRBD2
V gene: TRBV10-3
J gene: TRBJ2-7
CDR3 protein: CAISGGLAGVLEQYF

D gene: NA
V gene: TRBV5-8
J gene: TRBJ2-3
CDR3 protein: CASSLRPVRGDTQYF

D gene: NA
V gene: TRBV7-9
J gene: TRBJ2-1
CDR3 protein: CASSPGTPNNEQFF

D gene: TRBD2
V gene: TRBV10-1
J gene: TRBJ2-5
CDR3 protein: CASSSTSVETQYF

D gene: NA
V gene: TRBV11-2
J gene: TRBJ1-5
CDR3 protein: CASSGGGNQPQHF

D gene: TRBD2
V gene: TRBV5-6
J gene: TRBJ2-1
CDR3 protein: CASSGGLADNEQFF

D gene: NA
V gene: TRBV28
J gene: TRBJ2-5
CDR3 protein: CASAGALETQYF

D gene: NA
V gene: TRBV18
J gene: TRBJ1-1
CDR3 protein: CASSPFVDDTEAFF

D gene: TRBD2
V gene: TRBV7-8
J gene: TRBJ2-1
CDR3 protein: CASSLAAGGKVF

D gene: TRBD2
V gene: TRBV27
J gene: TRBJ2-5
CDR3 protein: CASSPSGSGETQYF